This paragraph covers one TCR beta chain sequence. The data derive from a study of cytomegalovirus exposure and HLA in healthy donors. This CDR3 contains 15 residues. V dropped 3 bases and J dropped 7; count of bases not matched to a gene: 8. Germline V lookup: CDR1 WSHSY, CDR2 SAAADI. Repertoires were generated with immunoSEQ multiplex PCR, while TCRdb's copy carries only in-frame clones and drops some. This table holds 300,000 to 350,000 clones, approximately 85% found once. The sample comprised PBMCs. This receptor was taken from a man aged 25 to 45 in good health and CMV-seronegative. V and J are TRBV10-2 and TRBJ2-3, with 9 positions matching TRBD1. CDR3 residues: CASSDTGTGRYTQYF. The CDR3 DNA sequence: TGCGCCAGCAGTGACACCGGGACAGGGAGGTATACGCAGTATTTT.